The 18 T cell receptor beta chains below come from one sample, sequenced in a study of shared clonotypes between healthy human individuals. This table comes from immunoSEQ multiplex PCR, and its TCRdb copy is limited to in-frame clones, with some not included. This sample carries 450,000 to 500,000 clones, 70% to 80% of them seen once, and the ten largest clones take about 12%. The sequenced sample consisted of PBMCs. The receptors originated from a woman aged 40-49 years in good health. Some clones in this sample may be carry-over from other donors' samples.

The chain recombines TRBV9 with TRBJ1-4; D is unclear. Between the trimmed V and J ends, which lost 0 bases and 0 bases, there was a span of 0 bases. The CDR3 extends over 13 amino acids. The germline gives CDR1 SGDLS, CDR2 YYNGEE. CDR3 residues: CASSVATNEKLFF. The CDR3 region has the DNA TGTGCCAGCAGCGTAGCAACTAATGAAAAACTGTTTTTT.

The chain joins TRBV27 to TRBJ2-5, with 8 bases fitting TRBD2. The CDR3 covers 14 residues. With 3 bases clipped from V and 7 bases from J, the junction kept 7 bases outside the gene matches. From germline, CDR1 is MNHEY and CDR2 SMNVEV (reference sequence). CDR3 sequence (DNA): TGTGCCAGCAGTTTCGTGGGACGGGGGGGGACCCAGTACTTC. Protein sequence: CASSFVGRGGTQYF.

CDR3 residues: CASSYGNSGANVLTF. Here the CDR3 DNA reads TGTGCCAGCAGCTACGGGAACTCTGGGGCCAACGTCCTGACTTTC. This chain connects TRBV5-4 to TRBJ2-6, with D tentatively TRBD2 (5 bases). The V gene lost 3 bases and the J gene lost 0 bases, with 7 bases spanning the gap. The CDR3 spans 15 residues. CDR1 SGHNT and CDR2 YYREEE come from the germline V gene (reference sequence).

The chain couples TRBV27 to TRBJ2-6; no clear D gene. V gave up 2 bases and J gave up 1 base, with 9 bases separating them. Per the germline V gene, CDR1 is MNHEY and CDR2 is SMNVEV (reference sequence). This CDR3 region has 16 residues. The CDR3 nucleotides are TGTGCCAGCAGTTTAGTCCCCCCATCTGGGGCCAACGTCCTGACTTTC. It is translated as CASSLVPPSGANVLTF.

This clone was detected many times. The conserved phenylalanine or tryptophan is not found at the CDR3 terminus, so this likely reflects a read error. It is unclear where the CDR3 begins or ends on the DNA, so no DNA is shown, and the CDR3 is as TCRdb lists it. This sequence joins TRBV5-6 and TRBJ2-7; the table's D call, TRBD1, has no DNA check behind it. Germline V gene data show CDR1 as SGHDT and CDR2 as YYEEEE. The CDR3 is 8 amino acids in total, end residues counted. This CDR3 is CASSSRWA.

This clone has only a few counts. CDR3 region: CAWSVSSPSGQYF. The CDR3 DNA reads as TGTGCCTGGAGTGTCTCTTCCCCCTCCGGGCAGTACTTC. The genes are TRBV30 and TRBJ2-7; D unclear. CDR1 and CDR2 (germline): GTSNPN, SVGIG (reference sequence). The CDR3 contains 13 residues. Trimming shortened V by 0 bases and J by 9 bases, and 15 bases separated the two germline ends.

Concerning this clone: This sequence may be a read error, since a much larger clone differs from it by one base. The rearrangement joins TRBV7-2 to TRBJ2-3; D unclear. Trimming shortened V by 1 base and J by 4 bases, and 6 bases separated the two germline ends. In germline, CDR1 is SGHTA, CDR2 FQGNSA. The CDR3 spans 13 residues. As DNA, the CDR3 is TGTGCCAGCAGCTTAGGGATCTCAGATACGCAGTATTTT. This sequence encodes CASSLGISDTQYF.

This rearrangement joins TRBV10-3 to TRBJ2-5; TRBD2 matches 7 bases. This CDR3 is 14 amino acids long. V was pared by 8 bases and J by 2 bases, with 8 bases of the junction left unmatched. Germline CDR1 reads ENHRY; CDR2 reads SYGVKD. The CDR3 DNA follows: TGTGCCATCTCTACTGGGAGGGAGCAAGAGACCCAGTACTTC. It yields the protein CAISTGREQETQYF.

The chain is built from TRBV5-1 and TRBJ2-2; 7 bases match TRBD2. V lost 4 bases, J lost 2 bases, and 2 bases stayed unmatched. The germline CDR1 and CDR2 sequences are SGHRS and YFSETQ. This CDR3 region has 14 residues. The CDR3 protein is CASSPGGNTGELFF. CDR3 nucleotides: TGCGCCAGCAGCCCGGGGGGAAACACCGGGGAGCTGTTTTTT.

The chain links TRBV2 to TRBJ1-1, with D unclear. The CDR3 contains 12 residues. Trimming left V 7 bases short and J 1 base short, with 7 bases between. Germline CDR1 and CDR2: SNHLY and FYNNEI. As DNA, the CDR3 is TGTGCCAGCAAGGGTCAGAACACTGAAGCTTTCTTT. Residues: CASKGQNTEAFF.

The chain couples TRBV11-2 to TRBJ2-1, with D possibly TRBD2 on 6 matching bases. Trimming took off 7 bases at V and 5 bases at J, with 18 bases between the two ends. The CDR3 consists of 15 residues. Germline V gene sequence: CDR1 SGHAT, CDR2 FQNNGV. CDR3 protein: CASNTPSVYHNEQFF. CDR3 in DNA: TGTGCCAGCAACACTCCTAGCGTATATCACAATGAGCAGTTCTTC.

The chain couples TRBV7-9 to TRBJ2-5; the D gene is possibly TRBD1 (6 bases). The CDR3 spans 15 residues. Germline V lookup: CDR1 SEHNR, CDR2 FQNEAQ (reference sequence). The V and J ends lost 2 bases and 4 bases respectively, with 14 bases between them. The CDR3 region has the DNA TGTGCCAGCAGCTTATTGCGGACAGTATTAGAGACCCAGTACTTC. Translation: CASSLLRTVLETQYF.

This clone was observed a handful of times. This chain uses TRBV2 with TRBJ1-2, with D possibly TRBD1 on 5 matching bases. The CDR3 contains 13 residues. From germline, CDR1 is SNHLY and CDR2 FYNNEI. The ends were cut back, 5 bases at V and 1 base at J, with 8 bases in the middle. The CDR3 bases are TGTGCCAGCAGTTCGCAGGGTAACTATGGCTACACCTTC. This sequence encodes CASSSQGNYGYTF.

The genes are TRBV7-2 and TRBJ2-1; no definite D call. Trimming pared 1 base from V and 9 bases from J, leaving 13 bases between. CDR1 and CDR2 from the germline V gene are SGHTA and FQGNSA. CDR3 size: 14 residues. This CDR3 is CASSLGSGYGEQFF. In DNA, the CDR3 is TGTGCCAGCAGCTTAGGTTCCGGGTATGGTGAGCAGTTCTTC.

The genes are TRBV5-1 and TRBJ2-7, with D unclear. The V end lost 1 base, the J end lost 2 bases, and 13 bases lay between the germline ends. Germline assignment: CDR1 SGHRS and CDR2 YFSETQ. The CDR3 loop spans 15 amino acids. The CDR3 sequence: CASSLYPDTTYEQYF. DNA of the CDR3: TGCGCCAGCAGCTTGTATCCCGACACGACCTACGAGCAGTACTTC.

A note on this clone: A single base is all that separates this from a far larger clone, so a read error is likely. The rearrangement links TRBV11-1 to TRBJ2-1; D ambiguous. Germline-derived CDR1 and CDR2 are SGHAT and FQDESV (reference sequence). The CDR3 length is 15 residues. V was trimmed by 0 bases and J by 2 bases, leaving 8 bases between them. CDR3 nucleotides: TGTGCCAGCAGCTTAGCTCCAGAGGCCTACAATGAGCAGTTCTTC. Translating gives CASSLAPEAYNEQFF. Complete variable domain (other parts from reference TRBV11-1 and TRBJ2-1): EAEVAQSPRYKITEKSQAVAFWCDPISGHATLYWYRQILGQGPELLVQFQDESVVDDSQLPKDRFSAERLKGVDSTLKIQPAELGDSAMYLCASSLAPEAYNEQFFGPGTRLTVL.

This chain links TRBV10-3 with TRBJ2-7; TRBD2 matches at 12 bases. The germline V gene encodes CDR1 ENHRY and CDR2 SYGVKD. V gave up 5 bases and J gave up 5 bases; unmatched junction bases: 4. The CDR3 spans 14 residues. The CDR3 DNA reads as TGTGCCATCAGTCGACTAGCGGGAGAGGACGAGCAGTACTTC. Amino acid sequence: CAISRLAGEDEQYF.

The chain combines TRBV12-5 with TRBJ2-2, with 8 bases identical to TRBD2. The ends lost 2 bases at V and 1 base at J; junction bases unmatched: 0. Germline CDR1 LGHNT, CDR2 FRNRAP. The CDR3 runs 15 residues. Written as DNA, the CDR3 is TGTGCTAGTGGTTTGACTAGCGGGAACACCGGGGAGCTGTTTTTT. It codes for CASGLTSGNTGELFF.